The present T cell receptor beta chain was sequenced within a study of early T cells in non-severe SARS-CoV-2 infection. Study background: Sequencing of unsorted whole blood was done on bulk RNA, leaving chains unpaired.

General study points: VDJdb matching, biased toward anti-spike CD8 responses, missed private and CD4 specificities.

V lost 11 bases to trimming and J lost 2 bases, with 13 bases between them. This CDR3 is built from 13 residues. CDR1 is ENHRY, CDR2 SYGVKD, per germline. Molecules of cDNA were individually given unique molecular identifiers that were attached to them. MiXCR was run by TCRdb on the 5' RACE reads, yielding one entry per CDR3 protein. The sample lists roughly 81,000 distinct CDR3 sequences; around an eighth were seen once. This clonotype was counted ten times or more. Its specificity is not known. The sample was whole blood. The V gene is TRBV10-3, the J gene TRBJ2-1; the D gene is possibly TRBD2 (6 bases). The source is an adult who was a healthcare worker with PCR-confirmed SARS-CoV-2 infection or an uninfected control (not recorded which). CDR3 region: CASTGDPYNEQFF. Here the CDR3 DNA reads TGTGCCTCTACGGGAGACCCCTACAATGAGCAGTTCTTC.